This record concerns one T cell receptor (beta chain) sequence. Other DNA sequences in this sample translate to the same CDR3. This sample is part of a study of PD-1 blockade in mismatch repair-deficient tumors. The method was immunoSEQ multiplex PCR; TCRdb's version includes in-frame clones alone and lacks a portion of them. The table shows some 97,000 clones, with under 90% occurring only once. The CDR3 is 15 amino acids. Trimming took off 2 bases at V and 0 bases at J, with 8 bases between the two ends. Germline lookup yields CDR1 MNHEY and CDR2 SMNVEV (reference sequence). The specimen was peripheral blood, collected 30 to 36 weeks after starting pembrolizumab. The TCR was taken from an adult with mismatch repair-deficient cancer. The chain carries TRBV27 and TRBJ2-1; D possibly corresponds to TRBD1 (6 bases). CDR3 sequence (DNA): TGTGCCAGCAGTTTAGGGGGCAGCTCCTACAATGAGCAGTTCTTC. This encodes CASSLGGSSYNEQFF.